This TCR beta chain originates from a study of cytotoxic CD8 clonotypes in ibrutinib-treated CLL. About the research overall: The group held under twelve relapsed/refractory and under 16 treatment-naive patients, with some 17 IGHV unmutated.

The CDR3 is made up of 11 amino acids. Germline lookup yields CDR1 MGHDK and CDR2 SYGVNS. Trimming cost V 7 bases and J 13 bases, with 16 bases left between them. Sequenced by immunoSEQ multiplex PCR; TCRdb stores in-frame clones only, minus some. The data contain around 70,000 clones, about 84% of them singletons. There are a few counts of this clone. The chain couples TRBV25-1 to TRBJ1-2; D remains unclear. The source is a human donor with chronic lymphocytic leukemia. The sample consisted of PBMCs, taken at disease progression, from a patient treated with ibrutinib. The CDR3 region is CASMGMDRSTF. The CDR3 DNA follows: TGTGCCAGCATGGGAATGGATCGTTCCACCTTC.